A selection of T cell receptor beta chains follows, all from one sample in a study of human T cells and chemical hapten exposure. TCRdb re-analysed the RACE reads in MiXCR, keeping a single row per CDR3 protein. Among tens of thousands of distinct CDR3 sequences, about a tenth were seen once, and the ten largest hold around 3.7%. This material consisted of whole blood, taken in connection with sensitization to the hapten diphenylcyclopropenone (DPC). The source of these receptors is a woman in her fifties or sixties with alopecia areata. Some clones in this sample may be carry-over from other donors' samples. CDR3s include the opening cysteine and the closing phenylalanine or tryptophan. D genes are given only for firm matches. Not all rows give a size; the values are once, few, many and, for expanded clones, a class.

v_gene,d_gene,j_gene,abundance,CDR3aa
TRBV10-1,.,TRBJ2-2,many,CASSERAGELFF
TRBV28,.,TRBJ1-3,few,CASTPVGGNTIYF
TRBV29-1,.,TRBJ1-4,few,CSVATNEKLFF
TRBV18,.,TRBJ1-5,many,CASSSGVNQPQHF
TRBV7-2,TRBD2,TRBJ2-1,few,CASSLQAGGREQFF
TRBV7-3,TRBD2,TRBJ2-1,few,CASSFSGSGNNEQFF
TRBV14,.,TRBJ1-3,.,CASSQSSPGNTIYF
TRBV29-1,.,TRBJ2-5,.,CSVPRDGQETQYF
TRBV12-3/TRBV12-4,.,TRBJ2-5,.,CASSHLASGETQYF
TRBV19,TRBD2,TRBJ2-5,many,CASSIGTSGGSTQYF
TRBV2,.,TRBJ2-2,few,CASRGSRVTGELFF
TRBV7-9,TRBD1,TRBJ2-2,many,CASSYLRQGDTGELFF
TRBV29-1,.,TRBJ2-3,many,CSVVEDTQYF
TRBV2,TRBD1,TRBJ1-1,many,CASGTGGDEPTEAFF
TRBV27,TRBD1,TRBJ1-1,few,CASSFRGRNEAFF